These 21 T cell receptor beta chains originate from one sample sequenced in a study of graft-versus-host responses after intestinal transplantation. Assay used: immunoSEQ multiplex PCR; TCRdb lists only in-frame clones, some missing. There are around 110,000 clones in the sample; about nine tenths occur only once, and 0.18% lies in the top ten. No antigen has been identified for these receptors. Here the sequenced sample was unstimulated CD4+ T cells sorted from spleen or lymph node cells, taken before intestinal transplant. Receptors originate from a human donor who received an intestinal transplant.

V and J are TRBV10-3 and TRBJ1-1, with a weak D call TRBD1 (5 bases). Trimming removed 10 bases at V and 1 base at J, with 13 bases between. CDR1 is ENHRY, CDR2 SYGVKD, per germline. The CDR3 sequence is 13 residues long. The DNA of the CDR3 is TGTGCCACCCTATCGGGGGAGAACACTGAAGCTTTCTTT. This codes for CATLSGENTEAFF.

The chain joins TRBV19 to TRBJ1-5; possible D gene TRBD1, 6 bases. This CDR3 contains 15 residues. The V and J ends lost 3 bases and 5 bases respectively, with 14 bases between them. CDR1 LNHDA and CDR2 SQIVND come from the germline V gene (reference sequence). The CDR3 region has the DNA TGTGCCAGTAGTATTTCCTGGGGACAATATCAGCCCCAGCATTTT. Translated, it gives CASSISWGQYQPQHF.

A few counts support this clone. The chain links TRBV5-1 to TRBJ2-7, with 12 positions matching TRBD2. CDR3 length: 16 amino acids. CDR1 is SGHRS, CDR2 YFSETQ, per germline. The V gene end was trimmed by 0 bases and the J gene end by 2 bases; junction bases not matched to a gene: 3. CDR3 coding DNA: TGCGCCAGCAGCTTGGGGACTAGCGGGATCCCCTACGAGCAGTACTTC. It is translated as CASSLGTSGIPYEQYF.

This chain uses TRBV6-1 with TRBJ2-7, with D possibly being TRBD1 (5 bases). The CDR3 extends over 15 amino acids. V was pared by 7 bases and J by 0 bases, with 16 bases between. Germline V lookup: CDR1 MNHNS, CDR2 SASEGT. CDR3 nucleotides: TGTGCCAGCACCCCAAGGGGTGTCAGCTCCTACGAGCAGTACTTC. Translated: CASTPRGVSSYEQYF.

CDR3: CASSLAGAWTVPYEQYF. CDR3 bases: TGTGCCAGCAGTTTGGCGGGTGCCTGGACAGTACCCTACGAGCAGTACTTC. The chain recombines TRBV27 with TRBJ2-7; D is possibly TRBD1 (6 bases). This CDR3 region has 17 residues. In germline, CDR1 is MNHEY, CDR2 SMNVEV (reference sequence). Trimming cost V 3 bases and J 2 bases, with 20 bases left between them.

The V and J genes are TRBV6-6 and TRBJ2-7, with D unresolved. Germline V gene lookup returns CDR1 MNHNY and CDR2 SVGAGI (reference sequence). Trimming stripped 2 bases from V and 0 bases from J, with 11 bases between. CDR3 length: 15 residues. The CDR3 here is CASSYEAVSSYEQYF. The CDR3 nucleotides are TGTGCCAGCAGTTACGAGGCGGTCAGCTCCTACGAGCAGTACTTC.

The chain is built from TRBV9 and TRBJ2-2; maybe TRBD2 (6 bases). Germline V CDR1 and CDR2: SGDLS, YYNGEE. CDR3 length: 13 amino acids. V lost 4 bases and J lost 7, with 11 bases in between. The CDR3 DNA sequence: TGTGCCAGCAGCATTCGGGGAGGCGGGGAGCTGTTTTTT. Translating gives CASSIRGGGELFF.

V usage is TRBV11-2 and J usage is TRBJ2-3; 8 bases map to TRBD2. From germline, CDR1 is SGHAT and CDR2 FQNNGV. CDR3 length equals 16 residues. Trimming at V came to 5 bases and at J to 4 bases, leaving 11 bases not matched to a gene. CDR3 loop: CASSLVAGRVSDTQYF. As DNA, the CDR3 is TGTGCCAGCAGCCTAGTAGCGGGAAGGGTGTCAGATACGCAGTATTTT.

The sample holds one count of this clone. The CDR3 region is CASSLSRVAEGYEQYF. CDR3 coding DNA: TGCGCCAGCAGCCTTAGTAGGGTAGCGGAGGGTTACGAGCAGTACTTC. The J gene is TRBJ2-7, the V gene TRBV5-1, with D maybe TRBD2 (6 bases). The V end was cut by 4 bases, the J end by 4 bases, with 21 bases between. Germline assignment: CDR1 SGHRS and CDR2 YFSETQ. CDR3 length: 16 amino acids. The full variable domain, its missing parts supplied by reference TRBV5-1 and TRBJ2-7, is KAGVTQTPRYLIKTRGQQVTLSCSPISGHRSVSWYQQTPGQGLQFLFEYFSETQRNKGNFPGRFSGRQFSNSRSEMNVSTLELGDSALYLCASSLSRVAEGYEQYFGPGTRLTVT.

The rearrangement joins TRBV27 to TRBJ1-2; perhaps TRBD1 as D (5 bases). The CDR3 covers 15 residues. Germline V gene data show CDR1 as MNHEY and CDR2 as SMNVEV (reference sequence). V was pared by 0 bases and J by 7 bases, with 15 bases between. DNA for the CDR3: TGTGCCAGCAGTTTATCTGGGGGGGGGTTTCGTGGCTACACCTTC. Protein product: CASSLSGGGFRGYTF.

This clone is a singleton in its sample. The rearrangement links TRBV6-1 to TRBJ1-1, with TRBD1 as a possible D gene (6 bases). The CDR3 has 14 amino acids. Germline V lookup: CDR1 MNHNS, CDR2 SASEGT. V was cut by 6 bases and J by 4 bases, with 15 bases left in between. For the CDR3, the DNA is TGTGCCAGCAGCCTACAGGGTGGGAGCACTGAAGCTTTCTTT. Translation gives CASSLQGGSTEAFF.

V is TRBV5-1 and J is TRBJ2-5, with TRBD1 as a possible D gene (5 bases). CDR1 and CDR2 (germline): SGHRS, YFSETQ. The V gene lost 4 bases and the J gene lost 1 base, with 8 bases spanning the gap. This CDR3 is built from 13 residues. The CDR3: CASSQGPQETQYF. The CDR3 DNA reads TGCGCCAGCAGCCAGGGTCCCCAAGAGACCCAGTACTTC.

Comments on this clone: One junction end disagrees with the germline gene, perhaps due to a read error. The CDR3 coding sequence is TGTACCAGCAGTTTACTGGGACAGGCCTCTGGGGCCAACGTCCTGACTTTC. Translating gives CTSSLLGQASGANVLTF. The chain couples TRBV27 to TRBJ2-6, with TRBD1 identical over 8 bases. The CDR3 runs 17 residues. Germline CDR1 MNHEY, CDR2 SMNVEV (reference sequence).

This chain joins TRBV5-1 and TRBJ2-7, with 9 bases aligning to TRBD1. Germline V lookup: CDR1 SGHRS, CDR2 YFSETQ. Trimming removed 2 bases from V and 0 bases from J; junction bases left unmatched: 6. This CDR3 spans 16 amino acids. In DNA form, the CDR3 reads TGCGCCAGCAGCTTATTGACAGGGGGGTCCTCCTACGAGCAGTACTTC. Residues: CASSLLTGGSSYEQYF.

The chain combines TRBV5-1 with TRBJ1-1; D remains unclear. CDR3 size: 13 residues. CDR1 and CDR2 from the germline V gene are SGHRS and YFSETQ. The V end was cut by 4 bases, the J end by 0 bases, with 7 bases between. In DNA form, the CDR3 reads TGCGCCAGCAGCCAACAAATGAACACTGAAGCTTTCTTT. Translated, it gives CASSQQMNTEAFF.

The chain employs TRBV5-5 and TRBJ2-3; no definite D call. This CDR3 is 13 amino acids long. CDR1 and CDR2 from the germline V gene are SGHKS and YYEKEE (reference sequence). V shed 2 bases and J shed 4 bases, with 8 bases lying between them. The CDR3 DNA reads TGTGCCAGCAGCTTTGGTAGCCCAGATACGCAGTATTTT. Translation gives CASSFGSPDTQYF. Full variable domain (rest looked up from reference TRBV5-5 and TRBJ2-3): DAGVTQSPTHLIKTRGQQVTLRCSPISGHKSVSWYQQVLGQGPQFIFQYYEKEERGRGNFPDRFSARQFPNYSSELNVNALLLGDSALYLCASSFGSPDTQYFGPGTRLTVL.

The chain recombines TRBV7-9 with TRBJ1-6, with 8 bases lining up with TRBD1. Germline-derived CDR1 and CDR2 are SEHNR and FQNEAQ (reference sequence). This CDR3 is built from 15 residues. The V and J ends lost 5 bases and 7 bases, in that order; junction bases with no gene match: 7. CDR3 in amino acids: CASSPWTGLNSPLHF. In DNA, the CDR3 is TGTGCCAGCAGCCCCTGGACAGGGTTGAATTCACCCCTCCACTTT.

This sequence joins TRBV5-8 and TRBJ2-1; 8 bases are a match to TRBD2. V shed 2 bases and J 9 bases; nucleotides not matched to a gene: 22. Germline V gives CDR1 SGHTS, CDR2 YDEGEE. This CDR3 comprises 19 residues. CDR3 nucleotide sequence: TGTGCCAGCAGCTTTGCCCGCGGATACAGCGGGAGAAGAGTGGGTGAGCAGTTCTTC. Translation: CASSFARGYSGRRVGEQFF.

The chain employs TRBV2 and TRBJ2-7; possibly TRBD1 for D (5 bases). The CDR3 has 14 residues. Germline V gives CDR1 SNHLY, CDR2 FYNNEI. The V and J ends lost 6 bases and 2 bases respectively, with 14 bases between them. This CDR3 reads CASRKDTGPYEQYF. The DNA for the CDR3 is TGTGCCAGCAGGAAGGACACCGGGCCCTACGAGCAGTACTTC.

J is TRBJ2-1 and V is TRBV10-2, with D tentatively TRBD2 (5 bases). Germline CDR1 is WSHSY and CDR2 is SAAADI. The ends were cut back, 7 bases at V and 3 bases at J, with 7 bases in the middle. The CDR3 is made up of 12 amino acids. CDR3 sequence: CASTGIYNEQFF. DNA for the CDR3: TGCGCCAGCACCGGGATCTACAATGAGCAGTTCTTC.

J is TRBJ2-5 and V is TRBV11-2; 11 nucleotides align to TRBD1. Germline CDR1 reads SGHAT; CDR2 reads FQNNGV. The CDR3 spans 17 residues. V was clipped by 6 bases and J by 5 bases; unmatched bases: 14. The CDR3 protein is CASSSLRTGGFRETQYF. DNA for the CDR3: TGTGCCAGCAGTTCTTTACGGACAGGGGGCTTTCGGGAGACCCAGTACTTC. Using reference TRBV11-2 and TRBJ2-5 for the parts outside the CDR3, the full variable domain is EAGVAQSPRYKIIEKRQSVAFWCNPISGHATLYWYQQILGQGPKLLIQFQNNGVVDDSQLPKDRFSAERLKGVDSTLKIQPAKLEDSAVYLCASSSLRTGGFRETQYFGPGTRLLVL.